The 14 T cell receptor beta chains below all came from one sample that was sequenced in a study of T-cell memory formation after mild COVID-19. One entry per CDR3 protein, called by TCRdb with MiXCR from the 5' RACE reads. The sample shows around 200,000 distinct CDR3 sequences, roughly 10% of them seen only once. The sequencing input was PBMCs or a T cell subset sorted from them (not recorded which). The receptors come from a man aged 18 to 29 who had mild COVID-19 (a few samples of this study predate the infection). Cell type and time point are not known.

This clonotype has a handful of counts. The gene calls are TRBV27 and TRBJ2-3; D is uncertain. The germline V gene has CDR1 MNHEY and CDR2 SMNVEV (reference sequence). The ends were cut back, 3 bases at V and 1 base at J, with 8 bases in the middle. The CDR3 runs to 14 residues. The CDR3 region is CASSFGVGTDTQYF. The CDR3, as DNA: TGTGCCAGCAGTTTTGGGGTTGGCACAGATACGCAGTATTTT.

This clonotype was detected ten times or more. This chain connects TRBV5-5 to TRBJ1-2; D is possibly TRBD1 (6 bases). Germline V gives CDR1 SGHKS, CDR2 YYEKEE (reference sequence). The CDR3 length is 12 residues. Trimming left V 4 bases short and J 3 bases short, with 7 bases between. CDR3 sequence (DNA): TGTGCCAGCAGCAGGACAGACTATGGCTACACCTTC. It yields the protein CASSRTDYGYTF.

The V call is TRBV20-1, the J call TRBJ2-7, with TRBD1 matching over 8 bases. Germline assignment: CDR1 DFQATT and CDR2 SNEGSKA (reference sequence). This CDR3 has 14 amino acids. Trimming took 0 bases from V and 7 from J; bases not matched to a gene: 8. CDR3 in DNA: TGCAGTGCTAGAGAAGCAGGGGGCCAAAGGGAGCAGTACGTC. It codes for CSAREAGGQREQYV.

This clonotype was recorded many times. V is TRBV4-3 and J is TRBJ1-2; 7 bases align to TRBD1. From germline, CDR1 is LGHNA and CDR2 YSLEER. J gave up 5 bases and V 1 base, and 7 bases lay outside the gene matches. The CDR3 is 15 amino acids. DNA for the CDR3: TGCGCCAGCAGCCAAGGGCTACAGGGGTTTTATGGCTACACCTTC. Translated, it gives CASSQGLQGFYGYTF.

There are many counts of this clonotype. The chain employs TRBV29-1 and TRBJ1-1, with D perhaps matching TRBD1 (6 bases). Looked up from germline, CDR1 is SQVTM and CDR2 is ANQGSEA. The CDR3 extends over 13 amino acids. V dropped 7 bases and J dropped 4 bases, with 16 bases sitting between them. The CDR3 nucleotides are TGCAGCGCGCACAGGGACATGGGCACTGAAGCTTTCTTT. This encodes CSAHRDMGTEAFF.

The J gene is TRBJ2-3, the V gene TRBV5-8; 7 bases map to TRBD2. After removal of 4 bases from V and 4 bases from J, the junction contained 12 bases not matched to a gene. Germline CDR1 SGHTS, CDR2 YDEGEE. The CDR3 has 16 amino acids. CDR3 residues: CASSALRGVRSDTQYF. The CDR3 DNA is TGTGCCAGCAGCGCCCTACGGGGGGTGCGCTCAGATACGCAGTATTTT.

This clonotype has only a few counts. The gene calls are TRBV20-1 and TRBJ1-4; 9 bases map to TRBD1. Germline CDR1 reads DFQATT; CDR2 reads SNEGSKA (reference sequence). This CDR3 has 16 residues. Unmatched junction bases numbered 12, after V lost 2 bases and J lost 8 bases. The CDR3 region is CSARPGTGTPYEKLFF. CDR3 coding DNA: TGCAGTGCTAGACCCGGGACAGGGACCCCCTACGAAAAACTGTTTTTT.

This clonotype was seen a few times. V is TRBV2 and J is TRBJ1-2; 9 bases fit TRBD1. This CDR3 is 15 amino acids long. Trimming took 8 bases from V and 2 from J; bases not matched to a gene: 9. The germline CDR1 and CDR2 sequences are SNHLY and FYNNEI. CDR3 in amino acids: CASRDRALLNYGYTF. The DNA for the CDR3 is TGTGCCAGCCGGGACAGGGCACTTCTAAACTATGGCTACACCTTC. Full variable domain (missing parts from reference TRBV2 and TRBJ1-2): EPEVTQTPSHQVTQMGQEVILRCVPISNHLYFYWYRQILGQKVEFLVSFYNNEISEKSEIFDDQFSVERPDGSNFTLKIRSTKLEDSAMYFCASRDRALLNYGYTFGSGTRLTVV.

This clonotype was detected a few times. This sequence joins TRBV20-1 and TRBJ2-1, with D possibly called TRBD1 or TRBD2 (6 bases each). The CDR3 is 14 residues long. V lost 6 bases and J 5 bases, leaving 17 bases between the germline ends. CDR1 and CDR2 (germline): DFQATT, SNEGSKA (reference sequence). The CDR3 protein is CSAPRGGGNNEQFF. In nucleotides, the CDR3 is TGCAGTGCCCCCCGCGGAGGGGGGAACAATGAGCAGTTCTTC.

This chain joins TRBV7-9 and TRBJ1-5; TRBD1 matches 7 bases. This CDR3 region has 16 residues. J was trimmed by 3 bases and V by 1 base; bases with no gene match: 6. From germline, CDR1 is SEHNR and CDR2 FQNEAQ (reference sequence). CDR3 in amino acids: CASSLGTGGPNQPQHF. DNA of the CDR3: TGTGCCAGCAGCTTAGGGACAGGTGGGCCCAATCAGCCCCAGCATTTT.

The chain employs TRBV7-2 and TRBJ2-7; no reliable D call. The CDR3 totals 14 residues. The V and J ends lost 7 bases and 5 bases respectively, with 18 bases between them. Germline CDR1 SGHTA, CDR2 FQGNSA. The CDR3 DNA reads as TGTGCCAGCAAGACCTCGGGCTATTTAGACGAGCAGTACTTC. It encodes CASKTSGYLDEQYF.

The CDR3 DNA follows: TGTGCCAGTTGGGCGAGGGTGACTGAAGCTTTCTTT. It specifies CASWARVTEAFF. V is TRBV6-6 and J is TRBJ1-1; D unclear. V lost 9 bases and J lost 5, with 13 bases in between. The CDR3 extends over 12 amino acids. Germline CDR1 and CDR2: MNHNY and SVGAGI (reference sequence).

The chain is built from TRBV7-2 and TRBJ1-1; TRBD1 matches 7 bases. Germline assignment: CDR1 SGHTA and CDR2 FQGNSA. The CDR3 has 13 amino acids. V lost 6 bases and J lost 0; bases outside the gene matches: 1. This CDR3 is CASRQGMNTEAFF. CDR3 coding DNA: TGTGCCAGCAGACAGGGGATGAACACTGAAGCTTTCTTT.

The chain couples TRBV13 to TRBJ2-3, with D possibly being TRBD1 (6 bases). Per the germline V gene, CDR1 is PRHDT and CDR2 is FYEKMQ (reference sequence). With 3 bases removed from V and 1 base from J, the gap between germline ends came to 11 bases. CDR3 length: 15 amino acids. CDR3 DNA: TGTGCCAGCAGCTTCAGGGGTGGCGGCACAGATACGCAGTATTTT. Its translation is CASSFRGGGTDTQYF. Supplemented by reference TRBV13 and TRBJ2-3, the full variable domain reads AAGVIQSPRHLIKEKRETATLKCYPIPRHDTVYWYQQGPGQDPQFLISFYEKMQSDKGSIPDRFSAQQFSDYHSELNMSSLELGDSALYFCASSFRGGGTDTQYFGPGTRLTVL.